The 2 T cell receptor beta chains in this list originate from one sample, sequenced in a study of identical twins. TCRdb ran MiXCR on the 5' RACE reads and lists one entry per CDR3 protein. The sample gives about 900,000 distinct CDR3 sequences, about 12% of which show up once; about 1.5% is in the top ten. The same specimen was also included in a second study, on yellow fever vaccine responses in identical twins.

Source material: PBMCs. These TCRs come from a woman between 18 and 29 years old in good health.

This chain connects TRBV15 to TRBJ2-5; 9 bases line up with TRBD2. Germline V gene data show CDR1 as LNHNV and CDR2 as YYDKDF (reference sequence). This CDR3 is built from 16 residues. The V gene end was trimmed by 3 bases and the J gene end by 4 bases; junction bases not matched to a gene: 9. This chain's CDR3 is CATSSGQASGAETQYF. CDR3 nucleotides: TGTGCCACCAGCAGCGGTCAGGCTAGCGGGGCAGAGACCCAGTACTTC.

The table lists this clonotype with a few counts. The rearrangement uses TRBV12-3 or TRBV12-4 and TRBJ1-1; D gene ambiguous. The V end was cut by 3 bases, the J end by 3 bases, with 8 bases between. There are 13 residues in the CDR3. The CDR3 reads CASSFYSYTEAFF. The CDR3 region has the DNA TGTGCCAGCAGTTTCTACAGCTACACTGAAGCTTTCTTT.